This T cell receptor (beta chain) comes out of a study of blood T cells in healthy people across ages. Through a sample-barcoded 5' primer and a J-beta primer mix, a second PCR was run for about 7 to 12 cycles. TCRdb fed the 5' RACE reads into MiXCR, producing one record per CDR3 protein. The table includes 1.5 million to 2 million distinct CDR3 sequences, approximately 30% detected once. This CDR3 contains 15 residues. V was pared by 3 bases and J by 8 bases, with 8 bases of the junction left unmatched. Looked up from germline, CDR1 is MNHEY and CDR2 is SMNVEV (reference sequence). V is TRBV27 and J is TRBJ1-4; the match to TRBD1 covers 8 bases. What was sequenced was blood. This TCR was recovered from a woman in her 30s in good health. In nucleotides, the CDR3 is TGTGCCAGCAGTTTCAACTCCGGGACAGGCGAAAAACTGTTTTTT. Translating gives CASSFNSGTGEKLFF.